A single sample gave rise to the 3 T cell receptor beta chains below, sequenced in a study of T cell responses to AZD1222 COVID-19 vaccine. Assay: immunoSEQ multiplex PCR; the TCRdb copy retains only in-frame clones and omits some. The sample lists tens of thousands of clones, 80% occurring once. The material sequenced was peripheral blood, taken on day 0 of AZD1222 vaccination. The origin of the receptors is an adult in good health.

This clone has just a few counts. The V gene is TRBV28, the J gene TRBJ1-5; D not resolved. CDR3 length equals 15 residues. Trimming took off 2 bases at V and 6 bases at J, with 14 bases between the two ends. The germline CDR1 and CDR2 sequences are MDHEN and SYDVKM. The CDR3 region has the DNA TGTGCCAGCAGTTTAATCGACGGCCTAGGTCAGCCCCAGCATTTT. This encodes CASSLIDGLGQPQHF.

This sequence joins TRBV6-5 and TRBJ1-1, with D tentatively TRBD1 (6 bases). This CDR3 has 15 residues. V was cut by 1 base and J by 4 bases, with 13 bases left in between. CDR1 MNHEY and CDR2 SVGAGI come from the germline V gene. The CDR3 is CASSYLMAGVTEAFF. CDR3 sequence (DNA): TGTGCCAGCAGTTACTTGATGGCAGGGGTCACTGAAGCTTTCTTT.

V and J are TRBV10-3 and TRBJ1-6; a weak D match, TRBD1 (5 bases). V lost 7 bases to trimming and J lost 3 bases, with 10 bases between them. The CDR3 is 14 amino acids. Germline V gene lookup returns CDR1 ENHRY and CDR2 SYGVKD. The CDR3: CAITPGGYNSPLHF. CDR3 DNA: TGTGCCATCACACCTGGGGGCTATAATTCACCCCTCCACTTT.